These 7 T cell receptor beta chains originate from one sample sequenced in a study of CD8+ T cells in alopecia areata. As for treatment: oral pan-JAK inhibitor, 5-10 mg twice daily. Sequencing relied on a cDNA template that was reverse transcribed from extracted RNA. The method was immunoSEQ multiplex PCR; TCRdb's version includes in-frame clones alone and lacks a portion of them. This sample carries about 200,000 clones, 45% to 75% of them seen once, and the ten largest clones take roughly 3.3%. The sequencing used CD4+ T cells sorted from blood, collected at week 4, from a patient treated with tofacitinib. The source of these receptors is a human donor with alopecia areata.

The V and J genes are TRBV28 and TRBJ1-5, with 9 bases fitting TRBD1. The CDR3 runs to 15 residues. From germline, CDR1 is MDHEN and CDR2 SYDVKM. Trimming at V came to 7 bases and at J to 7 bases, leaving 11 bases not matched to a gene. The CDR3 nucleotides are TGTGCCAGCACCAAGAGGGGACAGGGTGTCCAGCCCCAGCATTTT. This encodes CASTKRGQGVQPQHF.

The rearrangement uses TRBV7-9 and TRBJ1-2; D gene uncertain. CDR1 is SEHNR and CDR2 is FQNEAQ in the germline V gene (reference sequence). The V and J ends lost 0 bases and 3 bases respectively, with 11 bases between them. This CDR3 has 15 amino acids. The CDR3 DNA sequence: TGTGCCAGCAGCTTAGCTCAGCAGCCCTACTATGGCTACACCTTC. This translates into CASSLAQQPYYGYTF.

The sample holds one count of this clone. This chain joins TRBV10-3 and TRBJ1-5, with TRBD1 matching over 7 bases. The CDR3 is made up of 16 amino acids. Germline lookup yields CDR1 ENHRY and CDR2 SYGVKD. J lost 3 bases, V lost 3 bases, and 8 bases had no gene match. CDR3 protein: CAISDFWTGDNQPQHF. In DNA form, the CDR3 reads TGTGCCATCAGTGATTTTTGGACAGGCGACAATCAGCCCCAGCATTTT.

Regarding this clone: One junction end does not reproduce the germline sequence, and a read error may be involved. The rearrangement joins TRBV30 to TRBJ2-1, with no clear D. CDR1 is GTSNPN, CDR2 SVGIG, per germline (reference sequence). This CDR3 has 11 residues. Here the CDR3 reads CAWSAGSGRIF. The CDR3, as DNA: TGTGCCTGGAGTGCTGGGTCCGGACGGATCTTC.

This chain uses TRBV29-1 with TRBJ1-2; a possible D gene is TRBD1 (6 bases). V lost 4 bases and J lost 8, with 14 bases in between. The CDR3 has 12 residues. CDR1 SQVTM and CDR2 ANQGSEA come from the germline V gene. CDR3 protein: CSVVRGNEGYTF. The CDR3 coding sequence is TGCAGCGTTGTCAGGGGCAATGAAGGCTACACCTTC.

This clone occurred once. The rearrangement uses TRBV4-1 and TRBJ1-2, with unresolved D. The germline V and J ends were trimmed by 1 base and 8 bases, with 14 bases remaining between them. The germline V gene encodes CDR1 MGHRA and CDR2 YSYEKL. This CDR3 comprises 14 residues. CDR3 nucleotide sequence: TGCGCCAGCAGCCAAGCGACCTTACCCCAAGGCTACACCTTC. This codes for CASSQATLPQGYTF.

This clone turned up a few times. The CDR3, as DNA: TGTGCCACCAGAACAACTTCTGGGGCCAACGTCCTGACTTTC. Its translation is CATRTTSGANVLTF. J is TRBJ2-6 and V is TRBV19; D is ambiguous. V was pared by 10 bases and J by 1 base, with 11 bases between. Germline V gene sequence: CDR1 LNHDA, CDR2 SQIVND (reference sequence). The CDR3 spans 14 residues.